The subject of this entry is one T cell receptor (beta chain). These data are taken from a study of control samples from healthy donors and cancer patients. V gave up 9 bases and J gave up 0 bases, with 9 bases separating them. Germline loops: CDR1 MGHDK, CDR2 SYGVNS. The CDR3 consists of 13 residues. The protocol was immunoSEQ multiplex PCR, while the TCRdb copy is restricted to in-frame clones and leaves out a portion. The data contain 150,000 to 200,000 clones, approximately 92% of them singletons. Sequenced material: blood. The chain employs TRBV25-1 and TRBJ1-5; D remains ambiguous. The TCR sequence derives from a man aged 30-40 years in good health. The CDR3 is CASLGDSNQPQHF. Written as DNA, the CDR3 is TGTGCCAGTCTGGGTGATAGCAATCAGCCCCAGCATTTT.